This is a list of T cell receptor beta chains from one sample in a study of blood T cell repertoires in COVID-19. Sequenced by immunoSEQ multiplex PCR; TCRdb stores in-frame clones only, minus some. Of a few hundred thousand clones listed, around nine tenths were seen once; the top ten hold 3%. Material: peripheral blood. The receptors were sampled from a man in his sixties with acute or convalescent COVID-19. Each CDR3 is given with its conserved first and last residue. A D gene is named only where the DNA matches it firmly. Size values are once, few and many counts, or a class for expanded clones, and some rows have none.

cdr3_nt: TGTGCCAGCAGTTACTCGACAGGGGGCAATCAGCCCCAGCATTTT
cdr3_aa: CASSYSTGGNQPQHF
d_call: TRBD1
j_call: TRBJ1-5
clone_size: few
v_call: TRBV6-2/TRBV6-3

cdr3_nt: TGTGCCAGCAGCCCCGGGTCGAGCTCTGGAAACACCATATATTTT
cdr3_aa: CASSPGSSSGNTIYF
d_call: -
j_call: TRBJ1-3
clone_size: -
v_call: TRBV7-7

cdr3_nt: TGTGCCAGTAGTATAGAAACCTCTCTTAGCGGGACAGCCACAGATACGCAGTATTTT
cdr3_aa: CASSIETSLSGTATDTQYF
d_call: -
j_call: TRBJ2-3
clone_size: -
v_call: TRBV19

cdr3_nt: TGTGCCAGCACGCCCGGGAGAAACACTGAAGCTTTCTTT
cdr3_aa: CASTPGRNTEAFF
d_call: -
j_call: TRBJ1-1
clone_size: -
v_call: TRBV14

cdr3_nt: TGTGCCAGCCATCAGGGGGCACGGAATTCACCCCTCCACTTT
cdr3_aa: CASHQGARNSPLHF
d_call: TRBD1
j_call: TRBJ1-6
clone_size: once
v_call: TRBV6-5

cdr3_nt: TGTGCCAGCAGCTTGTTGCGGACTGAAGCTTTCTTT
cdr3_aa: CASSLLRTEAFF
d_call: -
j_call: TRBJ1-1
clone_size: once
v_call: TRBV5-8

cdr3_nt: TGTGCCAGCAGTAGACAGGGTGTGGGTTCACCCCTCCACTTT
cdr3_aa: CASSRQGVGSPLHF
d_call: TRBD1
j_call: TRBJ1-6
clone_size: -
v_call: TRBV27

cdr3_nt: TGTGCCAGCAGCTTAGAAGTGGGGCGCGGGGTTCAGTACTTC
cdr3_aa: CASSLEVGRGVQYF
d_call: -
j_call: TRBJ2-4
clone_size: -
v_call: TRBV11-2

cdr3_nt: TGTGCCAGCTACGGGTACCGGGGTCCGGGCAGCTCCACGGGAGGCTACACCTTC
cdr3_aa: CASYGYRGPGSSTGGYTF
d_call: -
j_call: TRBJ1-2
clone_size: -
v_call: TRBV28

cdr3_nt: TGTGCCAGTAGTATGGTCCAGGGGGCAAACTACAATGAGCAGTTCTTC
cdr3_aa: CASSMVQGANYNEQFF
d_call: TRBD1
j_call: TRBJ2-1
clone_size: -
v_call: TRBV19

cdr3_nt: TGTGCCAGCAGCTTCCCAGCGGGGGCCAACACAGATACGCAGTATTTT
cdr3_aa: CASSFPAGANTDTQYF
d_call: TRBD2
j_call: TRBJ2-3
clone_size: -
v_call: TRBV11-2

cdr3_nt: TGTGCCAGCAGCTCTCCCCAGGGTGGCTACACCTTC
cdr3_aa: CASSSPQGGYTF
d_call: -
j_call: TRBJ1-2
clone_size: few
v_call: TRBV12-3/TRBV12-4

cdr3_nt: TGTGCCAGCAGCTTAGTAGCACTTCCCAACTCTGGGGCCAACGTCCTGACTTTC
cdr3_aa: CASSLVALPNSGANVLTF
d_call: -
j_call: TRBJ2-6
clone_size: once
v_call: TRBV7-2

cdr3_nt: TGTGCCAGCTCACCACCGGTGCTGAGACAAGAGACCCAGTACTTC
cdr3_aa: CASSPPVLRQETQYF
d_call: -
j_call: TRBJ2-5
clone_size: once
v_call: TRBV18

cdr3_nt: TGCGCCAGCAGCTTGCGGGCTAGCGGGAGTAGCACAGATACGCAGTATTTT
cdr3_aa: CASSLRASGSSTDTQYF
d_call: TRBD2
j_call: TRBJ2-3
clone_size: -
v_call: TRBV5-1

cdr3_nt: TGCGCCAGCAGCCCCGGGGTCCGCCAGTCGAACACTGAAGCTTTCTTT
cdr3_aa: CASSPGVRQSNTEAFF
d_call: -
j_call: TRBJ1-1
clone_size: -
v_call: TRBV5-1

cdr3_nt: TGTGCCAGCACCCTTAGCGGGGGCAGCACAGATACGCAGTATTTT
cdr3_aa: CASTLSGGSTDTQYF
d_call: TRBD2
j_call: TRBJ2-3
clone_size: -
v_call: TRBV7-6

cdr3_nt: TGTGCCAGTAGCCTAGCCCTGGACGGAAACTACGAGCAGTACTTC
cdr3_aa: CASSLALDGNYEQYF
d_call: -
j_call: TRBJ2-7
clone_size: -
v_call: TRBV19

cdr3_nt: TGTGCCAGCAGCTTGGAACGCGGGGCTAGCGGGGTTTACGAGCAGTACTTC
cdr3_aa: CASSLERGASGVYEQYF
d_call: TRBD2
j_call: TRBJ2-7
clone_size: -
v_call: TRBV5-4

cdr3_nt: TGCGCCAGCAGCTGGGGACAGGGGAAAGGGGAGCCCCAGCATTTT
cdr3_aa: CASSWGQGKGEPQHF
d_call: TRBD1
j_call: TRBJ1-5
clone_size: -
v_call: TRBV5-1

cdr3_nt: TGTGCCAGCACCCCCTGGGGGGGTAGGGCTGGGGCCAACGTCCTGACTTTC
cdr3_aa: CASTPWGGRAGANVLTF
d_call: TRBD2
j_call: TRBJ2-6
clone_size: -
v_call: TRBV4-2

cdr3_nt: TGCGCCAGCAGCTTGGGGGGCACGCCAGGCAATCAGCCCCAGCATTTT
cdr3_aa: CASSLGGTPGNQPQHF
d_call: -
j_call: TRBJ1-5
clone_size: -
v_call: TRBV5-1

cdr3_nt: TGTGCCAGCAGCCCAGATCCGACAGGGGTAGAGACCCAGTACTTC
cdr3_aa: CASSPDPTGVETQYF
d_call: TRBD1
j_call: TRBJ2-5
clone_size: -
v_call: TRBV5-6

cdr3_nt: TGCGCCAGCAGCTTGGGGGTCGGGGGATCCTACGAGCAGTACTTC
cdr3_aa: CASSLGVGGSYEQYF
d_call: -
j_call: TRBJ2-7
clone_size: -
v_call: TRBV5-1

cdr3_nt: TGTGCCAGAAGCATAGGGACAGGGGACAAGGTATGGTATGGCTACACCTTC
cdr3_aa: CARSIGTGDKVWYGYTF
d_call: TRBD1
j_call: TRBJ1-2
clone_size: -
v_call: TRBV5-3

cdr3_nt: TGTGCCAGTAGTATAGACAGGTGGTTTAACACTGAAGCTTTCTTT
cdr3_aa: CASSIDRWFNTEAFF
d_call: -
j_call: TRBJ1-1
clone_size: once
v_call: TRBV19

cdr3_nt: TGTGCCAGCAGCTTTTCGTCAGGGCCCAATCAGCCCCAGCATTTT
cdr3_aa: CASSFSSGPNQPQHF
d_call: -
j_call: TRBJ1-5
clone_size: -
v_call: TRBV7-2

cdr3_nt: TGCGCCAGCAGTGAGTCGGCGGGGGCGAACACCGGGGAGCTGTTTTTT
cdr3_aa: CASSESAGANTGELFF
d_call: TRBD2
j_call: TRBJ2-2
clone_size: -
v_call: TRBV10-1

cdr3_nt: TGTGCCAGCAGCGAGGCTGGACAGGAGTACGAGCAGTACTTC
cdr3_aa: CASSEAGQEYEQYF
d_call: TRBD1
j_call: TRBJ2-7
clone_size: -
v_call: TRBV9

cdr3_nt: TGTGCCAGCAGCGAGCAGGGGAATCAGCCCCAGCATTTT
cdr3_aa: CASSEQGNQPQHF
d_call: -
j_call: TRBJ1-5
clone_size: -
v_call: TRBV6-4

cdr3_nt: TGTGCCAGCAGCTTCGACAGGGGAGGCTACACCTTC
cdr3_aa: CASSFDRGGYTF
d_call: TRBD1
j_call: TRBJ1-2
clone_size: -
v_call: TRBV5-8

cdr3_nt: TGTGCCAGCACCGGGACTAAGCAAGAGACCCAGTACTTC
cdr3_aa: CASTGTKQETQYF
d_call: TRBD2
j_call: TRBJ2-5
clone_size: -
v_call: TRBV18

cdr3_nt: TGTGCCAGTAGCCTGACAGGGAAAGACACCGGGGAGCTGTTTTTT
cdr3_aa: CASSLTGKDTGELFF
d_call: TRBD1
j_call: TRBJ2-2
clone_size: -
v_call: TRBV5-5

cdr3_nt: TGTGCCACCAGCAGAGATTCCGGGGGGCTCGCAGATACGCAGTATTTT
cdr3_aa: CATSRDSGGLADTQYF
d_call: -
j_call: TRBJ2-3
clone_size: -
v_call: TRBV15

cdr3_nt: TGTGCCAGCAGCTTAGGGGCGCCTGGAAACACCATATATTTT
cdr3_aa: CASSLGAPGNTIYF
d_call: -
j_call: TRBJ1-3
clone_size: -
v_call: TRBV7-3

cdr3_nt: TGTGCCAGTAGTATCGGGCTAGCGGGGGGACAAGAGACCCAGTACTTC
cdr3_aa: CASSIGLAGGQETQYF
d_call: TRBD2
j_call: TRBJ2-5
clone_size: -
v_call: TRBV19

cdr3_nt: TGTGCCAGCACCGTCCACGGGTCGACAGGGCAAGATACGCAGTATTTT
cdr3_aa: CASTVHGSTGQDTQYF
d_call: TRBD1
j_call: TRBJ2-3
clone_size: -
v_call: TRBV7-3

cdr3_nt: TGTGCCAGCAGTTCGGACAGGGGCCTTTCCTACGAGCAGTACTTC
cdr3_aa: CASSSDRGLSYEQYF
d_call: TRBD1
j_call: TRBJ2-7
clone_size: -
v_call: TRBV2

cdr3_nt: TGTGCCAGCAGCGCCCCCAGTAACAATGAGCAGTTCTTC
cdr3_aa: CASSAPSNNEQFF
d_call: -
j_call: TRBJ2-1
clone_size: -
v_call: TRBV7-9

cdr3_nt: TGTGCCTCCCAAGCGGGGGGGCAGGCTGAGCAGTTCTTC
cdr3_aa: CASQAGGQAEQFF
d_call: TRBD2
j_call: TRBJ2-1
clone_size: -
v_call: TRBV10-3

cdr3_nt: TGTGCCAGCAGCACCCGGACTAGCGGGACAAATGAGCAGTTCTTC
cdr3_aa: CASSTRTSGTNEQFF
d_call: TRBD2
j_call: TRBJ2-1
clone_size: -
v_call: TRBV7-3

cdr3_nt: TGTGCCAGTAGACAGGGGGCAGGAGATACGCAGTATTTT
cdr3_aa: CASRQGAGDTQYF
d_call: TRBD1
j_call: TRBJ2-3
clone_size: -
v_call: TRBV19

cdr3_nt: TGTGCCAGCAGCTTAGGACAGCCTAACTATGGCTACACCTTC
cdr3_aa: CASSLGQPNYGYTF
d_call: -
j_call: TRBJ1-2
clone_size: once
v_call: TRBV7-9

cdr3_nt: TGCGCCAGCAGCCTTGACACGAGCTCCTATAATTCACCCCTCCACTTT
cdr3_aa: CASSLDTSSYNSPLHF
d_call: -
j_call: TRBJ1-6
clone_size: -
v_call: TRBV4-1

cdr3_nt: TGTGCCAGCAGCTTGGGGCCAGCGACCACTGAAGCTTTCTTT
cdr3_aa: CASSLGPATTEAFF
d_call: -
j_call: TRBJ1-1
clone_size: few
v_call: TRBV6-2/TRBV6-3

cdr3_nt: TGTGCCAGCAGTTCGCGCGGAAGCTCCTACAATGAGCAGTTCTTC
cdr3_aa: CASSSRGSSYNEQFF
d_call: -
j_call: TRBJ2-1
clone_size: -
v_call: TRBV2